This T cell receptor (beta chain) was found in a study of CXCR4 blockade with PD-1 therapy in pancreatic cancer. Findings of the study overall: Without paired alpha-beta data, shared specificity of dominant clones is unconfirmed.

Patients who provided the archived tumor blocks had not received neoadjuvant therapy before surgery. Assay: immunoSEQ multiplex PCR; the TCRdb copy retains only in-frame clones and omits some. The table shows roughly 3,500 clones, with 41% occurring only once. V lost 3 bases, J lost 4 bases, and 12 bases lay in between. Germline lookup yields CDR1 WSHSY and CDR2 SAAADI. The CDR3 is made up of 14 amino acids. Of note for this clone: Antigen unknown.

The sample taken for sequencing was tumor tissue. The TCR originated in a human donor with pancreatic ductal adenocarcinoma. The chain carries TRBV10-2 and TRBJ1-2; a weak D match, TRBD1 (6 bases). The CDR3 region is CASSDRQGSYGYTF. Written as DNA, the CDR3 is TGCGCCAGCAGTGATAGGCAGGGGAGCTATGGCTACACCTTC.